This T cell receptor (beta chain) emerged from a study of blood T cells in healthy people across ages. Study findings and constraints: Strong correlation was found linking TCR beta diversity to naive T cell percentage.

Healthy individuals of Caucasian origin from Russia, aged roughly 6 to 100, served as donors. This clonotype showed up just once. Its antigen is as yet unknown. Next came a second PCR, run for about 6 to 12 cycles, which used a sample-barcoded 5' primer along with a J-beta primer mix. One entry per CDR3 protein results from TCRdb running MiXCR on the 5' RACE reads. The sample lists approximately 1,700,000 distinct CDR3 sequences, roughly 43% occurring once. The TCR comes from a human donor in good health. Sequenced: blood.

The CDR3: CASSLGQRRDWAFF. The CDR3 nucleotides are TGCGCCAGCAGCTTGGGACAGCGGAGGGATTGGGCTTTCTTT. V and J are TRBV5-1 and TRBJ1-1; perhaps TRBD1 as D (5 bases). Trimming took 0 bases from V and 11 from J, leaving 17 bases between them. This CDR3 has 14 amino acids. Germline-derived CDR1 and CDR2 are SGHRS and YFSETQ.